The clone carrying this T cell receptor beta chain was observed a handful of times. The CDR3 spans 14 residues. Germline CDR1 MGHDK, CDR2 SYGVNS. Trimming took 5 bases from V and 7 from J, leaving 15 bases between them. As every portion of the isolated RNA was reverse transcribed, the sequencing read expressed TCRB transcripts. Here immunoSEQ multiplex PCR was the method, and the copy in TCRdb shows in-frame clones only, minus some. This table has 200,000 to 300,000 clones, around an eighth appearing once. This record belongs to a study of beta chain features in type 1 diabetes. The TCR was taken from a woman in her thirties or forties in good health. Sequenced material: naive CD4+ T cells from blood. The chain has TRBV25-1 and TRBJ2-1; no firm D call. Here the CDR3 reads CASSNPRGHNEQFF. CDR3 coding DNA: TGTGCCAGCAGTAACCCCCGTGGCCATAATGAGCAGTTCTTC.